One sample yielded the 20 T cell receptor beta chains listed below, sequenced in a study of T cell responses to AZD1222 COVID-19 vaccine. TCRdb keeps only in-frame clones here, not all; method: immunoSEQ multiplex PCR. Found here are roughly 100,000 clones, about four fifths of them singletons; the top ten hold approximately 5%. Source: peripheral blood, taken on day 0 of AZD1222 vaccination. The receptors come from an adult in good health.

This chain uses TRBV19 with TRBJ1-2, with 9 bases that match TRBD1. The CDR3 runs to 15 residues. Trimming cost V 6 bases and J 0 bases; bases outside gene matches: 5. Germline V CDR1 and CDR2: LNHDA, SQIVND (reference sequence). Here the CDR3 reads CASSDRGSPNYGYTF. CDR3 coding DNA: TGTGCCAGTAGCGACAGGGGGTCCCCTAACTATGGCTACACCTTC.

Details on this clone: The same CDR3 also results from other DNA sequences found in this sample. The genes are TRBV29-1 and TRBJ1-2, with D hard to call. V shed 7 bases and J shed 8 bases, with 11 bases lying between them. Germline lookup yields CDR1 SQVTM and CDR2 ANQGSEA. The CDR3 spans 10 residues. The CDR3 loop is CSAGIEGYTF. The CDR3 coding sequence is TGCAGCGCCGGGATTGAGGGCTACACCTTC. The whole variable domain, remainder taken from reference TRBV29-1 and TRBJ1-2, is SAVISQKPSRDICQRGTSLTIQCQVDSQVTMMFWYRQQPGQSLTLIATANQGSEATYESGFVIDKFPISRPNLTFSTLTVSNMSPEDSSIYLCSAGIEGYTFGSGTRLTVV.

The chain uses TRBV3-1 (or the pseudogene TRBV3-2) and TRBJ2-1; D call uncertain. Trimming removed 1 base from V and 8 bases from J, with 6 bases in between. CDR3 size: 12 residues. The germline gives CDR1 LGHDT, CDR2 YNNKEL (reference sequence). DNA of the CDR3: TGTGCCAGCAGCCAAGGATTGCATGAGCAGTTCTTC. Translation gives CASSQGLHEQFF.

The chain recombines TRBV4-2 with TRBJ1-5; 12 bases agree with TRBD1. The trim removed 0 bases at V and 6 bases at J, leaving 3 bases unmatched. The CDR3 consists of 16 residues. CDR1 is LGHNA and CDR2 is YNFKEQ in the germline V gene. CDR3 in DNA: TGTGCCAGCAGCCAAGAGGGACAGGGGGCCGGTCAGCCCCAGCATTTT. This gives the protein CASSQEGQGAGQPQHF.

This chain uses TRBV7-7 with TRBJ2-2, with D perhaps matching TRBD2 (6 bases). In germline, CDR1 is SSHAT, CDR2 FNYEAQ (reference sequence). The V end lost 6 bases, the J end lost 3 bases, and 14 bases lay between the germline ends. The CDR3 is 15 amino acids. CDR3 nucleotide sequence: TGTGCCAGCAGTCCCTCCGGGGGACACACCGGGGAGCTGTTTTTT. Protein product: CASSPSGGHTGELFF.

This clone was picked up a small number of times. V usage is TRBV19 and J usage is TRBJ2-7; maybe TRBD2 (6 bases). The germline V gene has CDR1 LNHDA and CDR2 SQIVND (reference sequence). Trimming removed 3 bases at V and 5 bases at J, with 14 bases between. The CDR3 consists of 14 residues. The CDR3 loop reads CASSIGGNPNEQYF. The CDR3 region has the DNA TGTGCCAGTAGTATCGGGGGAAATCCCAACGAGCAGTACTTC.

The chain has TRBV9 and TRBJ1-2; the D gene is possibly TRBD1 (5 bases). This CDR3 has 14 amino acids. Trimming removed 3 bases from V and 8 bases from J, with 17 bases in between. The germline V gene has CDR1 SGDLS and CDR2 YYNGEE. CDR3 residues: CASSGGGGLLGYTF. The CDR3, as DNA: TGTGCCAGCAGCGGTGGTGGGGGTTTGTTGGGCTACACCTTC.

This clone was seen a few times. The chain employs TRBV29-1 and TRBJ1-1; D possibly corresponds to TRBD1 (5 bases). Trimming pared 6 bases from V and 5 bases from J, leaving 10 bases between. CDR1 and CDR2 from the germline V gene are SQVTM and ANQGSEA. The CDR3 contains 11 residues. This chain's CDR3 is CSVWGGTEAFF. The CDR3 DNA reads as TGCAGCGTCTGGGGGGGGACTGAAGCTTTCTTT.

V gene TRBV5-6 combines with J gene TRBJ2-2; D could derive from TRBD1 or TRBD2 (6 bases each). Germline V CDR1 and CDR2: SGHDT, YYEEEE. The CDR3 loop spans 15 amino acids. The V gene lost 7 bases and the J gene lost 4 bases, with 17 bases spanning the gap. CDR3 DNA: TGTGCCAGCGTGGGGATGGGGGGCGGCACCGGGGAGCTGTTTTTT. It is translated as CASVGMGGGTGELFF.

This clone was recorded only once. The chain is built from TRBV7-6 and TRBJ2-2, with 9 nucleotides matching TRBD2. CDR3 size: 15 residues. Trimming cost V 2 bases and J 4 bases; bases outside gene matches: 2. The germline V gene encodes CDR1 SGHVS and CDR2 FNYEAQ. CDR3 in DNA: TGTGCCAGCAGCTTAAGGCGGGGGGGCACCGGGGAGCTGTTTTTT. As protein: CASSLRRGGTGELFF.

The V call is TRBV7-3, the J call TRBJ1-5; no reliable D call. Germline values: CDR1 SGHTA, CDR2 FQGTGA. V was trimmed by 5 bases and J by 6 bases, leaving 11 bases between them. The CDR3 sequence is 13 residues long. CDR3 residues: CASSPDGGQPQHF. The CDR3, as DNA: TGTGCCAGCAGCCCTGATGGAGGTCAGCCCCAGCATTTT.

The V gene is TRBV5-1, the J gene TRBJ2-7, with a possible D match to TRBD1 (8 bases). Between the trimmed V and J ends, which lost 4 bases and 5 bases, there was a span of 16 bases. Germline V CDR1 and CDR2: SGHRS, YFSETQ. This CDR3 has 14 residues. The chain's CDR3 is CASSHTGGVDEQYF. In DNA form, the CDR3 reads TGCGCCAGCAGCCATACAGGGGGGGTGGACGAGCAGTACTTC.

The chain links TRBV19 to TRBJ1-5; D not certain. Trimming removed 7 bases at V and 0 bases at J, with 10 bases between. From germline, CDR1 is LNHDA and CDR2 SQIVND (reference sequence). The CDR3 runs to 14 residues. The CDR3 region has the DNA TGTGCCAGTATCCTCCTGGGTAGCAATCAGCCCCAGCATTTT. It codes for CASILLGSNQPQHF.

The J gene is TRBJ1-3, the V gene TRBV27; perhaps TRBD1 as D (6 bases). The CDR3 is 15 amino acids. Looked up from germline, CDR1 is MNHEY and CDR2 is SMNVEV (reference sequence). The V and J ends lost 2 bases and 2 bases respectively, with 10 bases between them. CDR3 in DNA: TGTGCCAGCAGTTTAAGGGGGGCAGCTGGAAACACCATATATTTT. This sequence encodes CASSLRGAAGNTIYF.

This chain uses TRBV5-4 with TRBJ2-5; tentatively, D is TRBD1 (6 bases). The CDR3 covers 13 residues. Germline V gene data show CDR1 as SGHNT and CDR2 as YYREEE (reference sequence). Deletions cut 4 bases from V and 5 bases from J, with 12 bases between. CDR3 region: CASSMRGTETQYF. The CDR3 nucleotides read TGTGCCAGCAGCATGAGGGGGACGGAGACCCAGTACTTC.

This clone was recorded many times. The chain links TRBV5-4 to TRBJ1-2; D perhaps matches TRBD1 (5 bases). Trimming removed 4 bases at V and 2 bases at J, with 9 bases between. Germline V lookup: CDR1 SGHNT, CDR2 YYREEE (reference sequence). This CDR3 spans 13 amino acids. CDR3 sequence (DNA): TGTGCCAGCAGCAAAGACAGAAACTATGGCTACACCTTC. This gives the protein CASSKDRNYGYTF.

This chain uses TRBV21-1 with TRBJ1-2. TRBV21-1 is reported as a pseudogene. This CDR3 has 17 amino acids. Here the CDR3 DNA reads TGTGCCAGCAGCAAATGGAGGACTCGGGGTGTGGGAGGTGGCTACACCTTC. Translated: CASSKWRTRGVGGGYTF.

CDR3 in DNA: TGTGCCAGCAGTGCCAGCTTAAATGAAAAACTGTTTTTT. Translation: CASSASLNEKLFF. V gene TRBV2 combines with J gene TRBJ1-4; D not certain. The CDR3 has 13 residues. V dropped 4 bases and J dropped 5 bases, with 8 bases sitting between them. Per the germline V gene, CDR1 is SNHLY and CDR2 is FYNNEI.

The V and J genes are TRBV9 and TRBJ2-1, with 7 nucleotides matching TRBD1. The CDR3 has 17 residues. The ends lost 3 bases at V and 0 bases at J; junction bases unmatched: 9. The germline gives CDR1 SGDLS, CDR2 YYNGEE. CDR3 nucleotides: TGTGCCAGCAGCGCGGTTGGGACAGCTAGCTCCTACAATGAGCAGTTCTTC. Protein: CASSAVGTASSYNEQFF.

V gene TRBV5-6 combines with J gene TRBJ2-5; maybe TRBD1 (8 bases). CDR1 is SGHDT, CDR2 YYEEEE, per germline. Between the trimmed V and J ends, which lost 1 base and 5 bases, there was a span of 24 bases. There are 18 residues in the CDR3. For the CDR3, the DNA is TGTGCCAGCAGCTTGATGACCGCCACAGGGGGGGTCGGGGAGACCCAGTACTTC. It encodes CASSLMTATGGVGETQYF.